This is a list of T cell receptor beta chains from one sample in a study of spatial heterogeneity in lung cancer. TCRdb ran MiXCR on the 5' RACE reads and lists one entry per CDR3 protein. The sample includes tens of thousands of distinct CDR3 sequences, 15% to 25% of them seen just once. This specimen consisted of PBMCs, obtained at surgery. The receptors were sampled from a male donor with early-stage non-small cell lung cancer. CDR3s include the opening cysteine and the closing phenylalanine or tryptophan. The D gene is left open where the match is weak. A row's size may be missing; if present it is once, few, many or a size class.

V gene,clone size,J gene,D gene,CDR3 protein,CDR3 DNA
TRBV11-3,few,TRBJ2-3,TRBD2,CASSSLTSGGSADTQYF,TGTGCCAGCAGCTCGCTCACTAGCGGGGGGTCCGCAGATACGCAGTATTTT
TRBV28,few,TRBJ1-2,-,CASSPGSRGYTF,TGTGCCAGCAGTCCAGGGTCGCGGGGCTACACCTTC
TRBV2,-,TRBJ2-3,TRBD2,CASPTGPSGGTDTQYF,TGTGCCAGCCCTACCGGCCCTAGCGGGGGTACAGATACGCAGTATTTT
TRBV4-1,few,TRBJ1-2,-,CASSQEPLAGTNGYTF,TGCGCCAGCAGCCAAGAACCCCTTGCAGGGACTAATGGCTACACCTTC
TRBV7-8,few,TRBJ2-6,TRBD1,CASSSPSKVLPGQSVAGANVLTF,TGTGCCAGCAGTTCCCCATCTAAAGTATTACCGGGACAGAGCGTCGCTGGGGCCAACGTCCTGACTTTC
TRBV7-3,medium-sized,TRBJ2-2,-,CASSLISNTGELFF,TGTGCCAGCAGCTTAATCTCGAACACCGGGGAGCTGTTTTTT
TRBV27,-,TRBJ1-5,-,CASSPDSLNQPQHF,TGTGCCAGCAGTCCGGACAGCCTCAATCAGCCCCAGCATTTT
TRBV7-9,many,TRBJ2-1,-,CASSSGQPGVDEQFF,TGTGCCAGCAGCTCCGGACAGCCCGGGGTGGATGAGCAGTTCTTC
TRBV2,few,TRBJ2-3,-,CASTPADTQYF,TGTGCCAGCACCCCAGCGGATACGCAGTATTTT
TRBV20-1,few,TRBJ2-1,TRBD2,CSVGLAGGVEQFF,TGCAGCGTGGGACTAGCGGGAGGTGTTGAGCAGTTCTTC
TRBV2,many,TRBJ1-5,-,CASSEGLDSNQPQHF,TGTGCCAGCAGTGAAGGACTTGATAGCAATCAGCCCCAGCATTTT
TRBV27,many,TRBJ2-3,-,CASSFFRGAMTDTQYF,TGTGCCAGCAGTTTCTTCCGGGGGGCGATGACAGATACGCAGTATTTT
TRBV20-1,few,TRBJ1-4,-,CSTWANEKLFF,TGCAGCACCTGGGCTAATGAAAAACTGTTTTTT
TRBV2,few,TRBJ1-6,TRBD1,CASSRGTGGLMFRSPLHF,TGTGCCAGCAGTCGCGGGACAGGGGGCTTAATGTTCCGTTCACCCCTCCACTTT
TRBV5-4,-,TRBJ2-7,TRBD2,CASGTPSGPYEQYF,TGTGCCAGCGGAACCCCTAGCGGACCCTACGAGCAGTACTTC
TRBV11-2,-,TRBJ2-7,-,CASSPRWETAYEQYF,TGTGCCAGCAGCCCTAGGTGGGAGACCGCCTACGAGCAGTACTTC
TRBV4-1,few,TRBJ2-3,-,CASSRPTGTDTQYF,TGCGCCAGCAGCCGGCCAACCGGCACAGATACGCAGTATTTT
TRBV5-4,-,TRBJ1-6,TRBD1,CASSPRTGGSNSPHHF,TGTGCCAGCAGCCCCAGGACAGGGGGCTCTAATTCACCCCACCACTTT
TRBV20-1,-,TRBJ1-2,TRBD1,CSVPGQVYGYTF,TGCAGTGTCCCCGGACAGGTCTATGGCTACACCTTC
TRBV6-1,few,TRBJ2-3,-,CASSRKGPQDTQYF,TGTGCCAGCAGCCGAAAGGGCCCCCAGGATACGCAGTATTTT
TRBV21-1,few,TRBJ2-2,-,CASSKFGVREQFKVGGPGELFF,TGTGCCAGCAGCAAATTCGGGGTTCGGGAGCAATTTAAGGTTGGAGGGCCCGGGGAGCTGTTTTTT
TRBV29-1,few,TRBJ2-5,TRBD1,CSVSEQGGETQYF,TGCAGCGTCTCGGAACAGGGGGGAGAGACCCAGTACTTC
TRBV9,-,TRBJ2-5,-,CASSAQGRDQETQYF,TGTGCCAGCAGCGCACAGGGCCGGGACCAAGAGACCCAGTACTTC
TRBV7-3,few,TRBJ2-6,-,CASSGPTGSSGANVLTF,TGTGCCAGCAGCGGCCCGACAGGCAGCTCTGGGGCCAACGTCCTGACTTTC
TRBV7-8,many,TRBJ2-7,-,CASSFEGFERYEQYF,TGTGCCAGCAGCTTTGAGGGGTTCGAGAGGTACGAGCAGTACTTC
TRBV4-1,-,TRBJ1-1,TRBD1,CASSQVGGFTEAFF,TGCGCCAGCAGCCAAGTAGGGGGCTTCACTGAAGCTTTCTTT
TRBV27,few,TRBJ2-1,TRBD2,CASSPGTRGNEQFF,TGTGCCAGCAGTCCCGGGACTAGGGGTAATGAGCAGTTCTTC
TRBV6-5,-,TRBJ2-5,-,CASSSPGSETQYF,TGTGCCAGCAGTTCACCGGGGTCGGAGACCCAGTACTTC
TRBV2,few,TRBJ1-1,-,CASSEALWVMNTEAFF,TGTGCCAGCAGTGAAGCGCTTTGGGTAATGAACACTGAAGCTTTCTTT
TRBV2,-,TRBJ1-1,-,CASTWGLNTEAFF,TGTGCCAGCACCTGGGGGTTGAACACTGAAGCTTTCTTT
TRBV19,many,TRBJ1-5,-,CASSISGTRQPQHF,TGTGCCAGTAGTATTTCAGGGACCAGACAGCCCCAGCATTTT
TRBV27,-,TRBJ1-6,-,CASSSSSYNSPLHF,TGTGCCAGCAGCTCCAGCTCCTATAATTCACCCCTCCACTTT
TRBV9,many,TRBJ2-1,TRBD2,CASSVSGANNEQFF,TGTGCCAGCAGCGTTAGCGGGGCAAACAATGAGCAGTTCTTC
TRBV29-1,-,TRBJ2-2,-,CGVGQGVDTGELFF,TGCGGCGTTGGTCAGGGAGTGGACACCGGGGAGCTGTTTTTT
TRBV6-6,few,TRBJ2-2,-,CASTPTGGAGELFF,TGTGCCAGCACCCCCACAGGGGGGGCCGGGGAGCTGTTTTTT
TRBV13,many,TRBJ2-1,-,CASSSTKLGEQFF,TGTGCCAGCAGCTCCACAAAACTGGGTGAGCAGTTCTTC
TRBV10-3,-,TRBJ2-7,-,CAISESGRGYEQYF,TGTGCCATCAGTGAGTCGGGTAGGGGCTACGAGCAGTACTTC